Sequencing of this TCR beta chain was carried out in a study of human T cells and chemical hapten exposure. The study's findings and limits: Significantly more large CDR3 similarity clusters arose among expanded TCRs than among controls. Patch test score was positively correlated with the counts of PT1 expanded TCRs.

This CDR3 is built from 15 residues. V shed 8 bases, J shed 2 bases, and the junction held 15 bases outside the gene matches. Germline V gives CDR1 SQVTM, CDR2 ANQGSEA. TCRdb ran MiXCR on the RACE reads and lists one entry per CDR3 protein. The repertoire holds some 84,000 distinct CDR3 sequences, with about 10% as singletons. As for time point: patch test 3, about 24 weeks after DPC sensitization. Treatment here: therapeutic diphenylcyclopropenone sensitization with weekly scalp DPC. Blood sampling occurred before each patch-test application. As concerns this clonotype: The antigen is unknown.

The receptor was derived from a woman aged 45 to 65 with alopecia areata. Some clones in this sample may be carry-over from other donors' samples. This chain uses TRBV29-1 with TRBJ2-7; 7 bases are shared with TRBD1. Sequencing used whole blood, obtained in connection with sensitization to the hapten diphenylcyclopropenone (DPC). CDR3 DNA sequence: TGCAGCATCGCTACCCCCGGGACAGCTCCCTACGAGCAGTACTTC. This translates into CSIATPGTAPYEQYF.